One T cell receptor (beta chain) is described in this entry. Antigen unknown. This CDR3 is 15 amino acids long. Germline CDR1 is SGHRS and CDR2 is YFSETQ. J was trimmed by 8 bases and V by 4 bases; bases with no gene match: 10. The data derive from a study of cytomegalovirus exposure and HLA in healthy donors. Broader study findings: Subsequent analysis revealed that first-cohort TCR clusters tended to co-occur in the 110 or so validation repertoires. The study designated 150 or so TCR beta chains cytomegalovirus-associated.

This table comes from immunoSEQ multiplex PCR, and its TCRdb copy is limited to in-frame clones, with some not included. The sample lists over 110,000 clones, around four fifths occurring once. The chain recombines TRBV5-1 with TRBJ1-2, with 11 positions matching TRBD1. The TCR sequence derives from a woman between 25 and 40 years old in good health and CMV-seronegative. The specimen was PBMCs. The CDR3 is CASSVSGTGGEGYTF. The CDR3 coding sequence is TGCGCCAGCAGCGTTTCAGGGACAGGGGGTGAAGGCTACACCTTC.